The clone carrying this TCR beta chain has at least ten counts. Its cognate antigen is unknown. These data belong to a study of identical twins. The study, taken as a whole, reports: Abundant beta clonotypes from cord blood had fewer insertions, unlike memory repertoires, which showed none. Out-of-frame beta chain sequences displayed weaker excess sharing between twins. Out-of-frame alpha sequences shared by twins showed excess low generation probability.

TCRdb used MiXCR to reprocess the 5' RACE reads, holding one entry per CDR3 protein. The sample holds 540,000 or so distinct CDR3 sequences; approximately 20% are singletons and the top ten take around 0.47%. CDR3 length equals 13 residues. The germline V and J ends were trimmed by 3 bases and 2 bases, with 10 bases remaining between them. CDR1 DFQATT and CDR2 SNEGSKA come from the germline V gene (reference sequence). The sample also formed part of further work on yellow fever vaccine responses in identical twins.

The rearrangement joins TRBV20-1 to TRBJ1-1; D gene unclear. The TCR was taken from a young woman in good health. Sample: CD4+ T cells sorted from blood. CDR3 DNA sequence: TGCAGTGCTAGTAGGGCAGTAAACACTGAAGCTTTCTTT. Translation: CSASRAVNTEAFF.